This TCR beta chain was captured by sequencing in a study of regulatory T cells in long-lasting Graves disease (dated by TCRdb to the early 2020s). A note on the overall study: Persistent Graves' disease was defined as persistently positive TSH receptor autoantibodies together with antithyroid drug treatment for over 5 years. Peripheral blood TCR sequencing and RNA sequencing compared persistent Graves' disease patients with newly diagnosed Graves' disease patients. The study was registered as a clinical trial and conducted in China. A total of roughly 33 samples were covered by TCR sequencing, comprising about 13 persistent and around 20 newly diagnosed Graves' disease patients. In the clinical cohort, patients with persistent Graves' disease had used antithyroid drugs for an average of approximately eleven years. General conclusions and limits of the study: A larger number of public clonotypes was shared among persistent patients (more than 2,500) than among newly diagnosed patients (approximately 1,000). Preferential use of TRBV28, TRBJ1-2 and TRBJ2-5 was observed in persistent disease, whereas TRBV20-1 and TRBJ2-1 were favored in newly diagnosed disease. Lower TCR Shannon entropy and fewer highly expanded clones were observed in persistent Graves' disease patients than in newly diagnosed patients, which suggested clonal expansion. Only peripheral blood was studied, because thyroid tissue, the primary lesion, was inaccessible. The authors acknowledged the small sample size as a limitation that may reduce accuracy. Only the TCR beta chain was sequenced and analyzed.

CDR3 length: 14 amino acids, cysteine to phenylalanine. The retained sequence is limited to the CDR3, 42 bases, with the frame set at the first base. The germline V gene encodes CDR1 MNHEY and CDR2 SMNVEV (reference sequence). Compared with germline, V lacks 5 bases and J lacks 10 bases; bases without a gene match: 8. The sample's time point label is to be understood as: persistent/refractory GD, antithyroid drugs over 5 years with positive TRAb. For both TCR sequencing and RNA sequencing, RNA was extracted from PBMCs using TRIzol. Graves' disease was diagnosed according to American Thyroid Association guidelines. Patients were recruited from an endocrinology department in Xi'an, China. Each patient gave approximately 10 milliliters of peripheral blood, collected in an EDTA anticoagulant tube. Ficoll Paque Plus density gradient separation was used to isolate PBMCs, and no further T cell sorting was performed. An Agilent 2100 Bioanalyzer and agarose gel were used to check RNA quality, and a NanoDrop 2000 was used to measure RNA concentration.

There are a few counts of this clonotype. There is no known antigen for this receptor. Base qualities are missing; no much larger clone stands one base away. To prepare the library, multiplex PCR was applied. The sequencer listed for this sample is Illumina HiSeq 4000. iRepertoire HTBI primers and Arm-PCR amplification of CDR3 regions were used to construct TCR beta libraries. PCR products were gel purified before sequencing. For the original study's pipeline: Across samples, approximately 68 TRBV and 12 to 15 TRBJ segments were identified and used for gene usage analysis of CDR3 amino acid clonotypes. Filtered high-quality paired reads were merged into contigs using COPE and FqMerger. BLAST was used to align contigs to IMGT TRBV, TRBD and TRBJ reference genes, and CDR3 was defined according to IMGT. Any clonotype with a frequency above 0.1% was counted as a highly expanded clone. Shannon entropy served as the measure of repertoire diversity, while the Gini coefficient captured V-J evenness. Public clonotypes were defined as clonotypes shared by more than one individual. TCRdb reworked the public reads: Q25 trimming with fastp, MiXCR clone assembly, productive beta chains retained. Each record represents a unique CDR3 protein, reported with the most common genes and DNA among its rows. The V and J calls and clone size are TCRdb's, not the authors'. Recorded for this sample are roughly 400,000 distinct CDR3 sequences; around 20% of them occurred a single time. The top ten constitute about 13% of the sample.

Rearrangement joined TRBV27 to TRBJ2-1; a stretch of 10 junction bases matches TRBD2. This receptor was obtained from a female donor with Graves disease. The sequencing used peripheral blood mononuclear cells (PBMCs), collected when the disease was refractory, from a patient treated with antithyroid drugs. The DNA sequence reads TGTGCCAGCAGTCCCTCACTAGCGGGATCCGAGCAGTTCTTC. This translates into CASSPSLAGSEQFF.